The rows below give T cell receptor beta chains drawn from one sample of a study of T cell repertoires in cytomegalovirus infection. One entry per CDR3 protein results from TCRdb running MiXCR on the reads. The sample has more than 300,000 distinct CDR3 sequences; about 35% are singletons. These TCRs' antigens remain unknown. The sample consisted of cultured PBMCs, taken from culture after CMV antigen stimulation. These receptors were taken from a human donor in good health (CMV status not recorded). Some clones in this sample may be carry-over from other donors' samples. The CDR3 runs from the conserved cysteine through the conserved F or W. D genes are given only for firm matches. Size values are once, few and many counts, or a class for expanded clones, and some rows have none.

j_gene: TRBJ2-1
v_gene: TRBV11-3
abundance: few
d_gene: TRBD2
CDR3nt: TGTGCCAGCAGCTTAGGCCTAGCGGGAGGACGGTTTGGGCATGAGCAGTTCTTC
CDR3aa: CASSLGLAGGRFGHEQFF

j_gene: TRBJ2-5
v_gene: TRBV4-1
abundance: few
d_gene: .
CDR3nt: TGCGCCAGCAGCCAGTGGGGGACCCAGTACTTC
CDR3aa: CASSQWGTQYF

j_gene: TRBJ1-2
v_gene: TRBV6-1
abundance: few
d_gene: .
CDR3nt: TGTGCCAGCAGTGAAGCCTTACCGGGACGCAGACTCTATGGCTACACCTTC
CDR3aa: CASSEALPGRRLYGYTF

j_gene: TRBJ2-6
v_gene: TRBV5-1
abundance: few
d_gene: .
CDR3nt: TGCGCCAGCACTGGGCGGCCTGGGGCCAACGTCCTGACTTTC
CDR3aa: CASTGRPGANVLTF

j_gene: TRBJ1-1
v_gene: TRBV7-2
abundance: .
d_gene: .
CDR3nt: TGTGCCAGCGAGAGAAAAGGGGAGAGAAAAGCTTTCTTT
CDR3aa: CASERKGERKAFF

j_gene: TRBJ1-4
v_gene: TRBV7-2
abundance: many
d_gene: TRBD1
CDR3nt: TGTGCCAGCAGCTCGAACGGACAGGGGGCAATAGAAAAACTGTTTTTT
CDR3aa: CASSSNGQGAIEKLFF

j_gene: TRBJ1-2
v_gene: TRBV7-9
abundance: .
d_gene: .
CDR3nt: TGTGCCAGCAGCCCCGCCGGGGCCTATGGCTACACCTTC
CDR3aa: CASSPAGAYGYTF

j_gene: TRBJ1-5
v_gene: TRBV19
abundance: once
d_gene: .
CDR3nt: TGTGCCAGTAGTACCTCCGGGGGAAATCAGCCCCAGCATTTT
CDR3aa: CASSTSGGNQPQHF

j_gene: TRBJ2-3
v_gene: TRBV11-3
abundance: few
d_gene: .
CDR3nt: TGTGCCAGCAGCTTAGAGTGGCGGAAAGATACGCAGTATTTT
CDR3aa: CASSLEWRKDTQYF

j_gene: TRBJ2-7
v_gene: TRBV12-3/TRBV12-4
abundance: many
d_gene: TRBD1
CDR3nt: TGTGCCAGCAGTTGGGGGACAGGGGAAGAGCAGTACTTC
CDR3aa: CASSWGTGEEQYF

j_gene: TRBJ2-4
v_gene: TRBV7-2
abundance: .
d_gene: .
CDR3nt: TGTGCCAGCAGCTTAACACAAGAGAAACACAGGGTGTTAGCCAAAAACATTCAGTACTTC
CDR3aa: CASSLTQEKHRVLAKNIQYF